This TCR beta chain comes out of a study of T-cell memory formation after mild COVID-19 (dated by TCRdb to the early 2020s). Concerning the study at large: TCR sequence clusters from the two donors were found to be largely donor specific. In two donors, T-cell clones that expanded and contracted after mild COVID-19 were tracked by sequencing TCRalpha and TCRbeta repertoires over time. The cohort was made up of two young adult volunteers, one female and one male, who were previously healthy.

PBMCs were isolated by Ficoll-Paque density gradient centrifugation. The CDR3 goes from the cysteine to the phenylalanine over 15 residues. Just CDR3 DNA is preserved here, 45 bases in frame from base 1. V loses 1 base of germline sequence and J loses 2 bases, and the interval between the two ends is 9 bases. As encoded in the germline V gene, CDR1 is SGHTA while CDR2 is FQGNSA. Here is what the overall study found, with its caveats: SARS-CoV-2 specificity of the second-wave clones peaking on day 37 was not confirmed. From day 15 to 85, contracting clones showed balanced CD4/CD8 phenotypes, whereas a second wave of clones that expanded from day 15 to 37 leaned towards CD4+. Contracting CD4+ clones appeared mostly in the CM and EM memory subsets, whereas CD8+ clones were enriched in EMRA. Only two mild cases were covered by the study, and larger cohorts that include severe cases with pre-infection samples were considered necessary. Some responding clones were detected in pre-infection memory, suggesting pre-existing cross-reactive memory T cells joined the SARS-CoV-2 response.

The sample was run on an Illumina NovaSeq 6000. TCRalpha and TCRbeta cDNA libraries were built by 5'RACE with constant-segment primers, adding sample barcodes and unique molecular identifiers. RNA was extracted from every sample with Trizol reagent. The libraries were amplified in two PCR steps, and the second step added a second sample barcode and Illumina TruSeq adapters. The libraries were sequenced on an Illumina NovaSeq using 2 x 150 bp paired-end reads. For the original study's pipeline: Reads were demultiplexed and collapsed into UMI-guided consensus sequences with migec v1.2.7. Using mixcr v2.1.11, UMI consensuses were aligned to TRA and TRB V and J templates and then assembled into clonotypes. A clonotype was counted as expanded or contracted only when both edgeR and NoisET called the clonotype significant, with the noise models trained on biological replicates. edgeR calls used a false discovery rate-adjusted p below 0.01 and a log2 fold-change threshold of 1. PCA with hierarchical clustering of max-normalized trajectories of the 1000 most abundant clonotypes was used as exploratory dynamics analysis. Separately sequenced CD4+ and CD8+ repertoires were used to assign a CD4 or CD8 phenotype to each responding clone. TCRdb reworked the public reads: Q25 trimming with fastp, MiXCR clone assembly, productive beta chains retained. Every CDR3 protein is listed once, alongside the most common genes and DNA of its rows. For this entry, the V and J calls and clone size follow TCRdb and not the study's own pipeline. The sample table contains approximately 450,000 distinct CDR3 sequences; only one count was recorded for 18% of them. Roughly an eighth of the sample rests with the top ten.

A note on this clonotype: Its antigen is still unknown. Base qualities are not at hand, and no much larger clone is one base apart.

Rearrangement joined TRBV7-2 to TRBJ1-5; the D gene is unclear. The sequence was collected from an adult woman who had mild COVID-19 (a few samples of this study predate the infection). The sample titles of this study are shuffled in the database, so cell type and time point are left out; the donor was told from shared clones. Sequenced: PBMCs or a T cell subset sorted from them (not recorded which). CDR3 sequence: CASSLGRTGNQPQHF. The DNA sequence is as follows: TGTGCCAGCAGCTTAGGCCGGACGGGCAATCAGCCCCAGCATTTT.